This TCR beta chain was sequenced in a study of vaccination and CD4 T cells after COVID-19 (dated by TCRdb to between 2020 and 2023). For context, the study as a whole: Every convalescent patient had a positive nasal swab PCR test for SARS-CoV-2, with mild disease in nine or ten patients and severe disease in one. The convalescent cohort comprised six males and four females, including two Hispanic individuals, seven Caucasians, two Asians and one multiracial person. Two doses of either the Pfizer-BioNTech BNT162b2 vaccine (n=8) or the Moderna mRNA-1273 vaccine (n=2) were administered to participants. Post-COVID blood samples from convalescent patients were collected a median of roughly 100 days after diagnosis, with a range of about 35 to 161 days. The time from the second vaccine dose to post-vaccine blood sampling had a median of roughly 79 days and ranged from 14 to 241 days. Overlapping spike peptide pools from SARS-CoV-2 and from the common cold coronaviruses HCoV-NL63, HCoV-OC43 and HCoV-229E were used as culture stimuli. Control cultures received a CEFX viral epitope pool as the positive control, an HIV-1 Nef peptide pool as the negative control, or no peptide. In around 9 COVID-19 convalescent patients and several infection-naive healthy vaccine recipients, researchers compared the spike-specific CD4+ TCR repertoire from before mRNA vaccination with the repertoire from after.

On this clonotype: This receptor's antigen is unknown. The sample holds no much larger clone one base away, and base qualities are not on file.

Reading the label with the study, this specimen's treatment or condition is: approximately 11-day PBMC culture with coronavirus spike peptide pools or control peptides (ViraFEST assay). The study used the ViraFEST assay, which expanded antigen-specific T cells with peptide pools and then identified expanded clonotypes by TCR sequencing. Positive SARS-CoV-2 PCR tests in the convalescent patients dated from March to December 2020, before Alpha, Beta and Delta variants emerged in the United States. Approximately 1.8 million PBMCs per well were cultured in IMDM with roughly 5% human AB serum and roughly 9.3 IU/ml IL-2, plus 10 ug/ml peptide pools. On days 3 and 7, half of the culture medium was replaced with fresh IL-2-containing medium. Once the cells had been in culture for about 10 days, the EasySep CD4+ T cell isolation kit was used to isolate CD4+ T cells by negative selection. Ficoll-Paque Plus gradient centrifugation was used to isolate PBMCs from whole blood, and the isolated PBMCs were then either used fresh or cryopreserved at -140C. Triplicate wells were generally used for each culture condition.

To prepare the library, PCR was applied. DNA from cultured CD4+ T cells was subjected to TCR sequencing with the Oncomine TCR Beta short-read assay at the Johns Hopkins FTIC core. Genomic DNA was extracted from the cultured CD4+ T cells with the QIAamp micro DNA kit. Oncomine TCR Beta libraries from cultured CD4+ T cells were pooled using unique dual indexes and sequenced on an Illumina iSeq 100. As for the authors' bioinformatics: Non-productive sequences were filtered out, and CDR3s that did not start with C, did not end with F or W, or were shorter than 7 amino acids were discarded. Antigen-specific clonotypes were identified using the MANAFEST web application through comparison of peptide-stimulated wells with reference and other culture wells. Positive clones required FDR below 0.05, an odds ratio above 5, and productive frequency above 0.1% in at least two of three replicate wells. A clonotype was classed as cross-reactive if the clonotype showed significant expansion both in SARS-CoV-2 spike wells and in at least one common cold coronavirus spike condition. Levenshtein distances (stringdist) and unrooted phylogenetic trees (ape) in R version 3.6.1 were used to assess CDR3 homology. TCRdb reprocessed the public reads (quality trimming at Q25 with fastp, clone calling with MiXCR) and kept in-frame beta chains. CDR3 protein sequences are deduplicated, and each keeps its most common genes and DNA. In this record, the V and J calls reflect TCRdb's handling and not the investigators' own analysis. Within this sample are roughly 15,000 distinct CDR3 sequences, with approximately 48% of them counted one time only. The ten top clones hold under 8.5% of the sample.

Overall study results and their limits: Only a relatively small number of convalescent patients were included in the study, and early timepoints following natural infection were not analyzed. Although the median number of SARS-CoV-2-reactive clonotypes went up from roughly 22 after infection to 35 to 40 after vaccination, the increase was not significant. In convalescent patients, a median approximately 90% of post-vaccine SARS-CoV-2-reactive clones were detected only after vaccination, suggesting vaccine-specific priming. Of the vaccine-specific clones found in convalescent patients, nearly all (304 of 307) were mono-reactive for SARS-CoV-2 spike instead of being cross-reactive with common cold coronaviruses.

The TCR originated in a human donor who had recovered from COVID-19. The sample was CD4+ T cells from blood, cultured in vitro.

This receptor has the CDR3 CASSSVQVEGGYTF. The DNA sequence is as follows: TGCGCCAGCAGCTCCGTGCAGGTAGAAGGCGGCTACACCTTC. Recombination linked TRBV5-1 to TRBJ1-2; the D gene lacks a confident call. From the germline V gene, CDR1 is SGHRS and CDR2 is YFSETQ. V is shortened by 3 bases, J by 8 bases, and the region joining them spans 17 bases. Measured from the cysteine to the phenylalanine, the CDR3 is 14 residues long. The only DNA kept is the CDR3, 42 bases in frame from the first base.